This T cell receptor (beta chain) was found in a study of PD-1 blockade in classical Hodgkin lymphoma. Points from the study as a whole: Complete responders possessed baseline diversity comparable to newly diagnosed patients. Reported findings placed baseline TCR diversity lower in newly diagnosed patients (compared with healthy donors). CD8+ TCR diversity did not rise significantly by C4D1, unlike CD4+.

Germline CDR1 reads MGHDK; CDR2 reads SYGVNS. Trimming cost V 4 bases and J 2 bases, with 11 bases left between them. CDR3 length: 15 amino acids. Some clones are missing from TCRdb's copy, which holds only in-frame ones; the method was immunoSEQ multiplex PCR. The profile shows more than 10,000 clones, about 76% of them singletons. On this clone: Its antigen remains unidentified.

In every patient, relapse followed autologous stem cell transplantation, while exposure to brentuximab vedotin differed. The sequence was obtained from a human donor with classical Hodgkin lymphoma. Sample: peripheral blood mononuclear cells (PBMCs), taken at baseline. The genes are TRBV25-1 and TRBJ1-4, with D maybe TRBD1 (6 bases). The CDR3 DNA reads as TGTGCCAGCAGTGCCCAGGGGTTGACTAATGAAAAACTGTTTTTT. This codes for CASSAQGLTNEKLFF.